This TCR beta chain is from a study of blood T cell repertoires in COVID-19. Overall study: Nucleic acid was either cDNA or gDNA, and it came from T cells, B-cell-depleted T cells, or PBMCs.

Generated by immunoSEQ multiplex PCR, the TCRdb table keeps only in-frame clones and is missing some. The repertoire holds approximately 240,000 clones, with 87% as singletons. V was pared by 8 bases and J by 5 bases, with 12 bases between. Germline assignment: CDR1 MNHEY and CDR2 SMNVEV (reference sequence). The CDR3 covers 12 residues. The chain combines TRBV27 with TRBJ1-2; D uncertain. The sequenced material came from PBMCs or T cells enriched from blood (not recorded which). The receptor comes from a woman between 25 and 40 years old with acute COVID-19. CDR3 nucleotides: TGTGCCAGCTCTAACTCTCGATATGGCTACACCTTC. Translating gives CASSNSRYGYTF.